The source of this T cell receptor beta chain is a study of graft-versus-host responses after intestinal transplantation. Study at large: Recipients had transplants, and these were multivisceral, liver-intestinal, or isolated intestinal.

About this clone itself: Its cognate antigen is unknown.

Some clones are missing from TCRdb's copy, which holds only in-frame ones; the method was immunoSEQ multiplex PCR. The top ten clones hold about 0.56% of a sample with around 26,000 clones, approximately 94% of them seen once. The study, taken as a whole, reports: GvH clones surfaced in recipient marrow, some emerging earlier in ileum or blood.

CDR3 length equals 19 residues. Looked up from germline, CDR1 is SGDLS and CDR2 is YYNGEE. V was pared by 3 bases and J by 8 bases, with 20 bases of the junction left unmatched. The V gene is TRBV9, the J gene TRBJ1-4; the match to TRBD1 covers 9 bases. The sample consisted of PBMCs, taken 156 days after intestinal transplant. The source of this sequence is a human patient who received an intestinal transplant, so some T cells may come from the graft donor. The CDR3 DNA sequence: TGTGCCAGCAGCGCGAGGGCTATCCAGGGGGGACAGGGACCGGAAAAACTGTTTTTT. Its protein product is CASSARAIQGGQGPEKLFF.